Presented here are 28 T cell receptor beta chains from one specimen sequenced in a study of CD8+CD57+ T cells in acquired aplastic anemia. CDR3 and TCR beta VDJ profiling relied on genomic DNA as the template. MiXCR was run by TCRdb on the reads, yielding one entry per CDR3 protein. The sample lists about 110,000 distinct CDR3 sequences, around 49% seen once, with under 35% in the top ten. The sample comprised sorted CD4+, CD8+, or CD8+CD57+ T cells (not recorded which) from PBMCs. These receptors came from a human donor in good health, serving as a control.

This rearrangement joins TRBV2 to TRBJ2-2, with TRBD1 matching 9 bases. The V segment lost 5 bases and the J segment 4 bases; nucleotides outside the gene matches: 5. This CDR3 is 15 amino acids long. Germline lookup yields CDR1 SNHLY and CDR2 FYNNEI. The CDR3 reads CASSTNRGLTGELFF. The DNA for the CDR3 is TGTGCCAGCAGTACTAACAGGGGGCTCACCGGGGAGCTGTTTTTT. The entire variable domain, with the rest obtained from reference TRBV2 and TRBJ2-2, is as follows: EPEVTQTPSHQVTQMGQEVILRCVPISNHLYFYWYRQILGQKVEFLVSFYNNEISEKSEIFDDQFSVERPDGSNFTLKIRSTKLEDSAMYFCASSTNRGLTGELFFGEGSRLTVL.

This clonotype has a count of ten or more. The rearrangement joins TRBV5-4 to TRBJ2-5; the D call may be TRBD1 or TRBD2 (5 bases each). V dropped 0 bases and J dropped 7 bases, with 13 bases sitting between them. The germline V gene encodes CDR1 SGHNT and CDR2 YYREEE (reference sequence). This CDR3 is built from 14 residues. Here the CDR3 reads CASSLAERGATQYF. The CDR3 DNA reads as TGTGCCAGCAGCTTGGCCGAACGAGGGGCGACCCAGTACTTC.

In this sample, this clonotype turned up many times. The rearrangement joins TRBV7-8 to TRBJ1-1; 9 bases match TRBD1. J lost 3 bases, V lost 5 bases, and 7 bases had no gene match. This CDR3 has 15 amino acids. The germline CDR1 and CDR2 sequences are SGHVS and FQNEAQ. CDR3 nucleotide sequence: TGTGCCAGCAGCAGAAACAGGGGGCATGACACTGAAGCTTTCTTT. This sequence encodes CASSRNRGHDTEAFF.

This clonotype appeared a single time. The chain combines TRBV24-1 with TRBJ2-1; D ambiguous. The germline V gene encodes CDR1 KGHDR and CDR2 SFDVKD. This CDR3 spans 15 amino acids. Trimming stripped 7 bases from V and 1 base from J, with 13 bases between. The CDR3 DNA reads as TGTGCCACCAGCTGGACGGAAGGATCCTACAATGAGCAGTTCTTC. Its protein product is CATSWTEGSYNEQFF.

The chain employs TRBV4-3 and TRBJ1-4; no definite D call. V was trimmed by 0 bases and J by 2 bases, leaving 10 bases between them. In germline, CDR1 is LGHNA, CDR2 YSLEER. The CDR3 covers 16 residues. CDR3: CASSQDLELTNEKLFF. The CDR3 nucleotides are TGCGCCAGCAGCCAAGATTTGGAACTTACTAATGAAAAACTGTTTTTT.

The chain is built from TRBV9 and TRBJ2-4; 10 bases fit TRBD1. The CDR3 loop spans 15 amino acids. The germline gives CDR1 SGDLS, CDR2 YYNGEE. The V segment lost 0 bases and the J segment 8 bases; nucleotides outside the gene matches: 5. The DNA for the CDR3 is TGTGCCAGCAGCGTAGGACAGGGGGCCGGAGACATTCAGTACTTC. Its protein is CASSVGQGAGDIQYF.

The J gene is TRBJ2-3, the V gene TRBV19, with TRBD2 identical over 11 bases. V was clipped by 3 bases and J by 4 bases; unmatched bases: 3. The CDR3 loop spans 15 amino acids. Germline CDR1 reads LNHDA; CDR2 reads SQIVND (reference sequence). This CDR3 is CASSIIAGGSDTQYF. CDR3 coding DNA: TGTGCCAGTAGTATTATAGCGGGGGGGTCAGATACGCAGTATTTT.

This clonotype was seen more than once but under ten times. The chain employs TRBV4-1 and TRBJ2-1, with D unresolved. The CDR3 is 14 amino acids. Per the germline V gene, CDR1 is MGHRA and CDR2 is YSYEKL. Trimming took off 2 bases at V and 4 bases at J, with 9 bases between the two ends. CDR3 DNA sequence: TGCGCCAGCAGCCAATCTTTAGGGTACAATGAGCAGTTCTTC. As protein: CASSQSLGYNEQFF.

Concerning this clonotype: This is likely a read error, given that the CDR3 carries no conserved phenylalanine or tryptophan at its end. CDR3 in amino acids: CASSQGGLPTGNTEAFL. CDR3 DNA sequence: TGTGCCAGCAGCCAAGGGGGACTGCCGACAGGAAACACTGAAGCTTTCCTT. The J gene is TRBJ1-1, the V gene TRBV3-1; D is perhaps TRBD1 (6 bases). Trimming removed 1 base from V and 2 bases from J, with 17 bases in between. The CDR3 runs 17 residues. CDR1 and CDR2 (germline): LGHDT, YNNKEL (reference sequence).

A word on this clonotype: At one of its ends the junction is not consistent with the germline gene, which may arise from a read error. The rearrangement uses TRBV4-1 and TRBJ1-2; D may be TRBD1 (5 bases). The CDR3 runs to 15 residues. Germline CDR1 is MGHRA and CDR2 is YSYEKL. The CDR3 loop is CASSQEAGSHYGCTF. The CDR3 DNA sequence: TGCGCCAGCAGCCAAGAGGCAGGGAGCCACTATGGCTGCACCTTC.

The chain recombines TRBV12-3 or TRBV12-4 with TRBJ2-1; 15 bases agree with TRBD2. V dropped 1 base and J dropped 7; count of bases not matched to a gene: 2. CDR3 size: 16 residues. CDR3 sequence: CASSLGGLAGGNEQFF. DNA of the CDR3: TGTGCCAGCAGTTTAGGGGGACTAGCGGGGGGTAATGAGCAGTTCTTC.

This clonotype appeared once. The rearrangement links TRBV10-3 to TRBJ2-2; D gene ambiguous. Germline V gene sequence: CDR1 ENHRY, CDR2 SYGVKD. Trimming shortened V by 2 bases and J by 1 base, and 5 bases separated the two germline ends. CDR3 length: 14 amino acids. The CDR3 reads CAISERENTGELFF. DNA of the CDR3: TGTGCCATCAGTGAGAGGGAGAACACCGGGGAGCTGTTTTTT.

This clonotype was found many times. The rearrangement links TRBV11-3 to TRBJ1-6, with D tentatively TRBD1 (5 bases). CDR1 is SGHNT, CDR2 YENEEA, per germline. The CDR3 covers 12 residues. Trimming removed 5 bases at V and 8 bases at J, with 7 bases between. CDR3: CASSLGDSPLHF. Written as DNA, the CDR3 is TGTGCCAGCAGCCTAGGGGATTCACCCCTCCACTTT.

This clonotype occurred a few times. The genes are TRBV2 and TRBJ2-3; D gene uncertain. V gave up 4 bases and J gave up 5 bases, with 4 bases separating them. Germline V gene sequence: CDR1 SNHLY, CDR2 FYNNEI. The CDR3 length is 11 residues. The CDR3 nucleotides read TGTGCCAGCAGTGGTCTAGATACGCAGTATTTT. Translation: CASSGLDTQYF.

This clonotype was observed at least ten times. V usage is TRBV20-1 and J usage is TRBJ1-1; D gene ambiguous. The CDR3 sequence is 13 residues long. The V gene's germline CDR1 is DFQATT and CDR2 SNEGSKA (reference sequence). V shed 5 bases and J shed 1 base, with 11 bases lying between them. The CDR3 DNA follows: TGCAGTGCTGTCGGACTGACGAACACTGAAGCTTTCTTT. This encodes CSAVGLTNTEAFF.

This clonotype was picked up many times. The chain carries TRBV2 and TRBJ2-2; 8 bases match TRBD1. The J segment lost 1 base and the V segment lost 1 base, leaving 8 bases of the junction unmatched. CDR1 is SNHLY, CDR2 FYNNEI, per germline. The CDR3 contains 18 residues. As DNA, the CDR3 is TGTGCCAGCAGTGAAGACAGGGGGTCTCCCATGAACACCGGGGAGCTGTTTTTT. This gives the protein CASSEDRGSPMNTGELFF.

The table lists this clonotype with a few counts. V usage is TRBV25-1 and J usage is TRBJ2-7; 8 nucleotides match TRBD1. Germline lookup yields CDR1 MGHDK and CDR2 SYGVNS. This CDR3 is 14 amino acids long. As DNA, the CDR3 is TGTCCCACCATTCAGGGGGCGCCTACCTACGAGCAGTACTTC. Residues: CPTIQGAPTYEQYF.

The count of this clonotype is one. The chain links TRBV7-3 to TRBJ1-1; 7 bases align to TRBD1. Germline trimming cut 5 bases from V and 2 bases from J; bases unmatched to any gene: 11. Germline lookup yields CDR1 SGHTA and CDR2 FQGTGA. There are 16 residues in the CDR3. The CDR3 region is CASSHPGQAANTEAFF. As DNA, the CDR3 is TGTGCCAGCAGCCACCCTGGACAGGCCGCCAACACTGAAGCTTTCTTT.

In regard to this clonotype: This is likely a read error, given that the CDR3 carries no conserved phenylalanine or tryptophan at its end. The chain links TRBV5-1 to TRBJ2-7, with D uncertain. The CDR3 sequence is 13 residues long. Trimming removed 0 bases at V and 2 bases at J, with 6 bases between. Germline V gene data show CDR1 as SGHRS and CDR2 as YFSETQ. The CDR3 spells CASSLAGTYEQYL. The CDR3 DNA is TGCGCCAGCAGCTTGGCGGGTACCTACGAGCAGTACCTC.

This clonotype was seen a handful of times. The V gene is TRBV7-6, the J gene TRBJ2-7, with 12 nucleotides matching TRBD2. The CDR3 is 16 amino acids. The trim removed 4 bases at V and 0 bases at J, leaving 4 bases unmatched. In germline, CDR1 is SGHVS, CDR2 FNYEAQ. For the CDR3, the DNA is TGTGCCAGCAGCTACCGGACTAGCGGGGTCTCCTACGAGCAGTACTTC. Amino acid sequence: CASSYRTSGVSYEQYF.

V is TRBV10-1 and J is TRBJ1-1, with D maybe TRBD1 (6 bases). The CDR3 covers 15 residues. Trimming left V 6 bases short and J 4 bases short, with 18 bases between. In germline, CDR1 is WNHNN, CDR2 SYGVQD (reference sequence). The chain's CDR3 is CASSPGGQRITEAFF. CDR3 nucleotides: TGCGCCAGCAGCCCCGGGGGACAAAGGATCACTGAAGCTTTCTTT.

The chain joins TRBV5-1 to TRBJ2-3; 8 bases match TRBD1. The length of the CDR3 is 15 residues. V trimming: 4 bases; J trimming: 2 bases; junction bases outside the gene matches: 6. Germline V gives CDR1 SGHRS, CDR2 YFSETQ. DNA for the CDR3: TGCGCCAGCAGCAGAGCGGACAGGGACACAGATACGCAGTATTTT. Residues: CASSRADRDTDTQYF.

Only a few counts were recorded for this clonotype. The rearrangement joins TRBV2 to TRBJ2-5, with 8 bases lining up with TRBD2. V lost 7 bases, J lost 5 bases, and 6 bases stayed unmatched. The CDR3 consists of 13 residues. The germline gives CDR1 SNHLY, CDR2 FYNNEI. The CDR3 DNA reads as TGTGCCAGCATGTGGAGCGGGAGTGAGACCCAGTACTTC. Protein: CASMWSGSETQYF.

The rearrangement links TRBV25-1 to TRBJ2-7; D tentatively reads TRBD1 or TRBD2 (6 bases each). Germline loops: CDR1 MGHDK, CDR2 SYGVNS. The CDR3 has 16 residues. Trimming removed 4 bases at V and 4 bases at J, with 20 bases between. The CDR3 is CASSGGAGGSTYEQYF. The CDR3 nucleotides read TGTGCCAGCAGTGGGGGGGCAGGTGGATCAACTTACGAGCAGTACTTC.

The J gene is TRBJ1-4, the V gene TRBV15; D call uncertain. Trimming removed 0 bases from V and 4 bases from J, with 9 bases in between. The CDR3 has 15 residues. Germline loops: CDR1 LNHNV, CDR2 YYDKDF (reference sequence). The CDR3 sequence: CATSRDDTDNEKLFF. CDR3 sequence (DNA): TGTGCCACCAGCAGAGATGATACAGATAATGAAAAACTGTTTTTT. Full variable domain (missing parts from reference TRBV15 and TRBJ1-4): DAMVIQNPRYQVTQFGKPVTLSCSQTLNHNVMYWYQQKSSQAPKLLFHYYDKDFNNEADTPDNFQSRRPNTSFCFLDIRSPGLGDTAMYLCATSRDDTDNEKLFFGSGTQLSVL.

The chain links TRBV7-8 to TRBJ2-7, with 7 bases lining up with TRBD1. Germline V gene sequence: CDR1 SGHVS, CDR2 FQNEAQ. This CDR3 spans 15 amino acids. Germline trimming cut 5 bases from V and 2 bases from J; bases unmatched to any gene: 9. The CDR3 sequence: CASSPRQGWTYEQYF. The CDR3 nucleotides read TGTGCCAGCAGCCCCAGACAGGGTTGGACCTACGAGCAGTACTTC.

The rearrangement links TRBV5-1 to TRBJ2-7, with 7 bases fitting TRBD1. The V and J ends lost 4 bases and 6 bases, in that order; junction bases with no gene match: 13. CDR3 length equals 15 residues. Germline V lookup: CDR1 SGHRS, CDR2 YFSETQ. The CDR3 protein is CASSIPGQSIGEQYF. CDR3 bases: TGCGCCAGCAGCATACCGGGACAGAGTATCGGCGAGCAGTACTTC.

Turning to this clonotype: The germline gene is not matched at one end of the junction; a read error may be the cause. The rearrangement links TRBV25-1 to TRBJ2-7, with 9 bases matching TRBD1. This CDR3 comprises 15 residues. Germline V gives CDR1 MGHDK, CDR2 SYGVNS. The CDR3 loop reads CACGGTDRGSYEQYF. DNA of the CDR3: TGCGCCTGCGGTGGGACGGACAGGGGCTCCTACGAGCAGTACTTC.